The T cell receptor beta chain described here comes from a study of T cells in Graves' hyperthyroidism and ophthalmopathy. RNA transcripts yielded amplified TCR beta CDR3 regions. Researchers ran a first-round RT-PCR on the TCR CDR3 using the HTBI primer set. TCRdb processed the multiplex PCR reads anew with MiXCR; each CDR3 protein has one entry. Of about 560,000 distinct CDR3 sequences in the sample, roughly 14% are singletons; the top ten hold less than 9.5%. This clonotype was seen more than once but under ten times. After removal of 6 bases from V and 0 bases from J, the junction contained 10 bases not matched to a gene. The CDR3 spans 16 residues. The germline gives CDR1 DFQATT, CDR2 SNEGSKA (reference sequence).

The clonotype originates from a young woman with Graves' hyperthyroidism. This chain joins TRBV20-1 and TRBJ2-5, with 10 bases fitting TRBD2. The sequenced sample consisted of blood. CDR3 nucleotides: TGCAGTGCCAAACCGGGACTAGCGACCTACCAAGAGACCCAGTACTTC. Translating gives CSAKPGLATYQETQYF.